This entry lists 18 T cell receptor beta chains sequenced from one sample in a study of cytomegalovirus exposure and HLA in healthy donors. The PCR ran on 60 Vbeta and 13 Jbeta primers. TCRdb keeps only in-frame clones here, not all; method: immunoSEQ multiplex PCR. There are about 130,000 clones in the sample; more than 65% occur only once, and 3.5% to 4.5% lies in the top ten. Material: PBMCs. The receptors here all came from a man aged 18-30 years in good health and CMV-seropositive.

The chain combines TRBV25-1 with TRBJ2-5, with 9 nucleotides matching TRBD1. V lost 5 bases to trimming and J lost 5 bases; unmatched junction nucleotides: 3. The germline V gene has CDR1 MGHDK and CDR2 SYGVNS. The CDR3 has 13 amino acids. CDR3 bases: TGTGCCAGCAGTCCGACAGGGGGGGAGACCCAGTACTTC. Its translation: CASSPTGGETQYF.

The chain carries TRBV6-5 and TRBJ2-3; tentatively, D is TRBD1 (5 bases). With 2 bases removed from V and 7 bases from J, the gap between germline ends came to 16 bases. The germline CDR1 and CDR2 sequences are MNHEY and SVGAGI. CDR3 length: 15 amino acids. Here the CDR3 DNA reads TGTGCCAGCAGTTACGACTTCCAGGGTGTGAATACGCAGTATTTT. Amino acids: CASSYDFQGVNTQYF.

For the CDR3, the DNA is TGCGCCAGCAGCTTACAACAGGGGGTCTATGGCTACACCTTC. Translation gives CASSLQQGVYGYTF. J is TRBJ1-2 and V is TRBV5-1; TRBD1 aligns across 8 bases. V shed 2 bases, J shed 4 bases, and the junction held 4 bases outside the gene matches. CDR1 and CDR2 (germline): SGHRS, YFSETQ. CDR3 size: 14 residues.

The V and J genes are TRBV18 and TRBJ1-2; TRBD1 matches 9 bases. CDR3 size: 16 residues. Germline V gene sequence: CDR1 KGHSH, CDR2 LQKENI. The ends lost 0 bases at V and 0 bases at J; junction bases unmatched: 2. CDR3 loop: CASSPPRDRANYGYTF. The DNA for the CDR3 is TGTGCCAGCTCACCACCCCGGGACAGGGCTAACTATGGCTACACCTTC.

This chain links TRBV9 with TRBJ2-3, with a possible D match to TRBD1 (5 bases). The CDR3 is made up of 18 amino acids. Germline V CDR1 and CDR2: SGDLS, YYNGEE. V lost 0 bases to trimming and J lost 0 bases, with 17 bases between them. Here the CDR3 reads CASSVEADLRASTDTQYF. The CDR3 nucleotides read TGTGCCAGCAGCGTAGAGGCGGACCTCAGGGCTAGCACAGATACGCAGTATTTT.

With respect to this clone: The sample carries other DNA sequences with the same CDR3. The V gene is TRBV11-2, the J gene TRBJ1-6, with D perhaps TRBD1 (5 bases). The CDR3 consists of 18 residues. Germline V gene sequence: CDR1 SGHAT, CDR2 FQNNGV. V shed 2 bases and J shed 0 bases, with 14 bases lying between them. CDR3: CASSLRRGVSSYNSPLHF. The CDR3 DNA reads TGTGCCAGCAGCTTACGTAGGGGCGTGAGCTCCTATAATTCACCCCTCCACTTT. The full variable domain, with the rest looked up from reference TRBV11-2 and TRBJ1-6, is EAGVAQSPRYKIIEKRQSVAFWCNPISGHATLYWYQQILGQGPKLLIQFQNNGVVDDSQLPKDRFSAERLKGVDSTLKIQPAKLEDSAVYLCASSLRRGVSSYNSPLHFGNGTRLTVT.

The rearrangement joins TRBV27 to TRBJ1-5; perhaps TRBD1 as D (6 bases). Between the trimmed V and J ends, which lost 2 bases and 6 bases, there was a span of 14 bases. The CDR3 is 15 amino acids. CDR1 MNHEY and CDR2 SMNVEV come from the germline V gene (reference sequence). CDR3: CASSLTSQGTQPQHF. The CDR3 bases are TGTGCCAGCAGTTTAACAAGCCAGGGGACTCAGCCCCAGCATTTT.

This rearrangement joins TRBV30 to TRBJ1-6; D is possibly TRBD1 (5 bases). V lost 0 bases, J lost 7 bases, and 13 bases lay in between. The CDR3 loop spans 15 amino acids. From germline, CDR1 is GTSNPN and CDR2 SVGIG (reference sequence). The CDR3: CAWSVGGAVNSPLHF. DNA for the CDR3: TGTGCCTGGAGTGTTGGAGGGGCTGTGAATTCACCCCTCCACTTT. Looking up the rest from reference TRBV30 and TRBJ1-6 gives the full variable domain: SQTIHQWPATLVQPVGSPLSLECTVEGTSNPNLYWYRQAAGRGLQLLFYSVGIGQISSEVPQNLSASRPQDRQFILSSKKLLLSDSGFYLCAWSVGGAVNSPLHFGNGTRLTVT.

The gene calls are TRBV5-6 and TRBJ2-7, with 8 nucleotides matching TRBD1. Trimming at V came to 1 base and at J to 3 bases, leaving 3 bases not matched to a gene. This CDR3 region has 14 residues. The V gene's germline CDR1 is SGHDT and CDR2 YYEEEE. The CDR3 nucleotides are TGTGCCAGCAGCTTGCTCGGACAGGGCTACGAGCAGTACTTC. This encodes CASSLLGQGYEQYF.

This clone was counted once. This chain uses TRBV9 with TRBJ2-3; 8 bases match TRBD2. V lost 0 bases to trimming and J lost 7 bases; unmatched junction nucleotides: 10. Germline V gene data show CDR1 as SGDLS and CDR2 as YYNGEE. The CDR3 loop spans 16 amino acids. CDR3 bases: TGTGCCAGCAGCGTAGGAATCGGGGGGGGCCGGTATACGCAGTATTTT. Amino acids: CASSVGIGGGRYTQYF.

The rearrangement joins TRBV30 to TRBJ1-2; a weak D match, TRBD1 (5 bases). Germline V gene data show CDR1 as GTSNPN and CDR2 as SVGIG (reference sequence). The CDR3 spans 12 residues. Trimming took 2 bases from V and 8 from J, leaving 12 bases between them. Written as DNA, the CDR3 is TGTGCCTGGAGTCGGAGGGGTTCCGGCTACACCTTC. It codes for CAWSRRGSGYTF.

V is TRBV13 and J is TRBJ1-1, with 9 bases lining up with TRBD1. The CDR3 is 16 residues long. V dropped 6 bases and J dropped 1; count of bases not matched to a gene: 9. From germline, CDR1 is PRHDT and CDR2 FYEKMQ (reference sequence). CDR3: CASSPIPGQGNTEAFF. The CDR3 nucleotides read TGTGCCAGCAGTCCAATTCCGGGACAGGGGAACACTGAAGCTTTCTTT.

The gene calls are TRBV7-9 and TRBJ2-2, with TRBD1 as a possible D gene (6 bases). Trimming pared 5 bases from V and 2 bases from J, leaving 12 bases between. The germline CDR1 and CDR2 sequences are SEHNR and FQNEAQ (reference sequence). The CDR3 runs 15 residues. The CDR3 nucleotides are TGTGCCAGCAGCCCGCAGGGGCGAAACACCGGGGAGCTGTTTTTT. The encoded protein is CASSPQGRNTGELFF.

This clone has just a few counts. This sample also contains other DNA sequences that code for the same CDR3. The chain uses TRBV5-6 and TRBJ1-2, with 9 bases matching TRBD1. The length of the CDR3 is 14 residues. Unmatched junction bases numbered 7, after V lost 2 bases and J lost 8 bases. Germline-derived CDR1 and CDR2 are SGHDT and YYEEEE. In DNA, the CDR3 is TGTGCCAGCAGCTTCCGGGACAGGGCGGGGGGCTACACCTTC. Its translation is CASSFRDRAGGYTF.

This CDR3 is CASSKVLGLRGQGDGETQYF. DNA of the CDR3: TGTGCCAGCAGCAAAGTGCTCGGGCTCAGGGGACAGGGGGATGGAGAGACCCAGTACTTC. This chain links TRBV21-1 with TRBJ2-5; the table assigns TRBD1, which was not confirmed against the DNA. TRBV21-1 is described as a pseudogene. The CDR3 consists of 20 residues.

The V and J genes are TRBV4-1 and TRBJ1-2; TRBD1 is a possible D gene (5 bases). This CDR3 is 14 amino acids long. The V end was cut by 2 bases, the J end by 4 bases, with 11 bases between. Germline values: CDR1 MGHRA, CDR2 YSYEKL. This CDR3 is CASSQQQAAYGYTF. The CDR3 region has the DNA TGCGCCAGCAGCCAACAACAGGCGGCCTATGGCTACACCTTC.

This sequence joins TRBV7-9 and TRBJ1-2; D gene unclear. The germline V gene has CDR1 SEHNR and CDR2 FQNEAQ (reference sequence). Between the trimmed V and J ends, which lost 8 bases and 5 bases, there was a span of 15 bases. The CDR3 sequence is 13 residues long. The CDR3 here is CASADSASYGYTF. The DNA of the CDR3 is TGTGCCAGCGCTGACTCAGCGTCGTATGGCTACACCTTC.

The chain combines TRBV5-6 with TRBJ1-1, with D perhaps TRBD1 (5 bases). The CDR3 runs 19 residues. The germline V gene has CDR1 SGHDT and CDR2 YYEEEE. Trimming removed 4 bases at V and 1 base at J, with 26 bases between. The CDR3 spells CASSHLTRGGSFSNTEAFF. The CDR3 DNA follows: TGTGCCAGCAGCCATCTGACAAGGGGAGGGTCATTCTCGAACACTGAAGCTTTCTTT.